This section outlines one T cell receptor (beta chain) sequence together with its context. What it binds is not known. This may be a read error, as it is one base from a much larger clone. Arm-PCR with iRepertoire HTBI primers amplified the CDR3 regions for these TCR beta libraries. TCRdb fed the multiplex PCR reads into MiXCR, producing one record per CDR3 protein. Altogether some 370,000 distinct CDR3 sequences are present, about 23% being singletons, with the ten largest covering around 30%. This sample was taken from a study of regulatory T cells in long-lasting Graves disease. Study-wide context: The definition of persistent Graves' disease was over 5 years of antithyroid drugs with positive TSH receptor antibodies.

Unmatched junction bases numbered 13, after V lost 3 bases and J lost 10 bases. CDR1 and CDR2 (germline): SGHAT, FQNNGV. This CDR3 is 15 amino acids long. The time point here: persistent/refractory GD, antithyroid drugs over 5 years with positive TRAb. PBMC-derived RNA was used for the TCR library. The EDTA tubes were filled with about 9 milliliters of drawn peripheral blood. Study-level points and caveats: Favored usage of TRBV28, TRBJ1-2 and TRBJ2-5 was recorded in persistent disease. Whereas new patients shared 800 to 1,000 public clonotypes, persistent patients shared more, at 2,500 to 3,500.

V usage is TRBV11-2 and J usage is TRBJ1-1, with 8 bases identical to TRBD1. This receptor was obtained from a woman between 40 and 55 years old with Graves disease. Specimen: peripheral blood mononuclear cells (PBMCs), collected when the disease was refractory, from a patient treated with antithyroid drugs. CDR3 in DNA: TGTGCCAGCAGCTTCCAAGGGACAGGCGATTATGGAGCTTTCTTT. The encoded protein is CASSFQGTGDYGAFF.